This T cell receptor beta chain was recovered during a study of Graves' ophthalmopathy and Graves' hyperthyroidism. Study details: At the time of initial diagnosis and before any treatment, peripheral blood was collected.

Study-level findings and limits: The model predicted ophthalmopathy progression with over 60% sensitivity and around 72% specificity.

A duration under 3 months, NOSPECS ≥4, CAS ≥3 and moderate-to-severe activity characterized the donors with ophthalmopathy. Exclusion covered patients with other autoimmune diseases or uncontrolled infections (as well as pregnancy or lactation). With respect to this clonotype: Its matching antigen is unknown.

Germline V lookup: CDR1 SGHTA, CDR2 FQGTGA. V was shortened by 5 bases and J by 5 bases, with 6 bases between the two germline ends. The CDR3 sequence is 12 residues long. RNA transcripts yielded amplified TCR beta CDR3 regions. After a first-round RT-PCR with HTBI primers, a second-round multiplex PCR was run. One entry per CDR3 protein results from TCRdb running MiXCR on the multiplex PCR reads. The data contain some 250,000 distinct CDR3 sequences, around 45% of them singletons. This receptor was identified in an adult man with Graves' ophthalmopathy. The V and J genes are TRBV7-3 and TRBJ2-2; D is uncertain. The sample consisted of peripheral blood. CDR3 protein: CASSQLTGELFF. CDR3 nucleotides: TGTGCCAGCAGCCAATTAACCGGGGAGCTGTTTTTT.